The 27 T cell receptor beta chains below come from one sample, sequenced in a study of cytomegalovirus exposure and HLA in healthy donors. Generated by immunoSEQ multiplex PCR, the TCRdb table keeps only in-frame clones and is missing some. Counted here are around 250,000 clones, 90% occurring once; the ten biggest clones make up 0.37%. The sample taken for sequencing was PBMCs. These receptors all come from a woman younger than 30 in good health and CMV-seronegative.

The rearrangement uses TRBV6-5 and TRBJ1-5; tentative D call: TRBD1 (6 bases). CDR3 length: 15 residues. The V gene lost 2 bases and the J gene lost 5 bases, with 13 bases spanning the gap. Germline CDR1 MNHEY, CDR2 SVGAGI. The CDR3 nucleotides are TGTGCCAGCAGTTACCGGGGGGGCCAGGATCAGCCCCAGCATTTT. It codes for CASSYRGGQDQPQHF.

J is TRBJ1-1 and V is TRBV5-6; tentative D call: TRBD1 (6 bases). There are 17 residues in the CDR3. Germline assignment: CDR1 SGHDT and CDR2 YYEEEE. Trimming left V 4 bases short and J 0 bases short, with 19 bases between. The CDR3 loop reads CASSPMDRFPMNTEAFF. CDR3 coding DNA: TGTGCCAGCAGCCCCATGGACAGATTCCCGATGAACACTGAAGCTTTCTTT.

The J gene is TRBJ2-3, the V gene TRBV13; 14 bases fit TRBD2. Per the germline V gene, CDR1 is PRHDT and CDR2 is FYEKMQ (reference sequence). The CDR3 loop spans 18 amino acids. Trimming took 3 bases from V and 0 from J; bases not matched to a gene: 5. This chain's CDR3 is CASSFRLAGGTSTDTQYF. CDR3 sequence (DNA): TGTGCCAGCAGCTTCCGACTAGCGGGGGGGACTAGCACAGATACGCAGTATTTT.

The V and J genes are TRBV5-5 and TRBJ1-1; D might be TRBD1 (6 bases). V lost 2 bases and J lost 3, with 14 bases in between. Per germline, CDR1 SGHKS and CDR2 YYEKEE (reference sequence). The CDR3 is 15 amino acids. For the CDR3, the DNA is TGTGCCAGCAGCTTTCCGGGACCAGGGGACACTGAAGCTTTCTTT. Its translation is CASSFPGPGDTEAFF.

V is TRBV2 and J is TRBJ2-1, with a tentative D call TRBD2 (5 bases). Germline assignment: CDR1 SNHLY and CDR2 FYNNEI. Trimming removed 4 bases from V and 4 bases from J, with 8 bases in between. The CDR3 has 13 amino acids. CDR3 residues: CASSGTEYNEQFF. As DNA, the CDR3 is TGTGCCAGCAGTGGGACTGAGTACAATGAGCAGTTCTTC.

V usage is TRBV2 and J usage is TRBJ1-2, with 11 bases lining up with TRBD1. The V gene end was trimmed by 6 bases and the J gene end by 7 bases; junction bases not matched to a gene: 7. Germline values: CDR1 SNHLY, CDR2 FYNNEI. The CDR3 has 14 residues. DNA of the CDR3: TGTGCCAGCAGGAAGGGACAGGGGGATGGTGGCTACACCTTC. This sequence encodes CASRKGQGDGGYTF.

The chain has TRBV19 and TRBJ2-2; TRBD1 aligns across 7 bases. Germline CDR1 reads LNHDA; CDR2 reads SQIVND (reference sequence). This CDR3 has 13 amino acids. The V and J ends lost 8 bases and 4 bases, in that order; junction bases with no gene match: 4. CDR3: CASGQVVTGELFF. DNA of the CDR3: TGTGCCAGTGGACAGGTCGTCACCGGGGAGCTGTTTTTT.

This chain uses TRBV7-9 with TRBJ1-2, with 9 nucleotides matching TRBD1. The trim removed 3 bases at V and 0 bases at J, leaving 8 bases unmatched. Germline assignment: CDR1 SEHNR and CDR2 FQNEAQ (reference sequence). There are 17 residues in the CDR3. The DNA of the CDR3 is TGTGCCAGCAGCTTGGGCGGGACAGGGATAACTAACTATGGCTACACCTTC. Amino acid sequence: CASSLGGTGITNYGYTF.

V usage is TRBV27 and J usage is TRBJ2-1; weak D call: TRBD2 (6 bases). This CDR3 region has 14 residues. The germline V gene has CDR1 MNHEY and CDR2 SMNVEV (reference sequence). Trimming removed 2 bases from V and 4 bases from J, with 9 bases in between. The CDR3 loop is CASSLAGLYNEQFF. The DNA for the CDR3 is TGTGCCAGCAGTTTAGCGGGGTTGTACAATGAGCAGTTCTTC.

V and J are TRBV4-1 and TRBJ2-5; 8 positions match TRBD1. V lost 0 bases and J lost 4; bases outside the gene matches: 7. Germline values: CDR1 MGHRA, CDR2 YSYEKL. This CDR3 contains 16 residues. CDR3: CASSQDRGLARETQYF. CDR3 sequence (DNA): TGCGCCAGCAGCCAAGACAGGGGGCTAGCGAGAGAGACCCAGTACTTC.

The chain employs TRBV11-3 and TRBJ1-3, with TRBD1 matching 8 bases. The trim removed 4 bases at V and 1 base at J, leaving 3 bases unmatched. CDR1 and CDR2 from the germline V gene are SGHNT and YENEEA. The CDR3 extends over 15 amino acids. The CDR3 here is CASSSTGASGNTIYF. Written as DNA, the CDR3 is TGTGCCAGCAGCTCGACAGGGGCATCTGGAAACACCATATATTTT. The whole variable domain, remainder taken from reference TRBV11-3 and TRBJ1-3, is EAGVVQSPRYKIIEKKQPVAFWCNPISGHNTLYWYLQNLGQGPELLIRYENEEAVDDSQLPKDRFSAERLKGVDSTLKIQPAELGDSAVYLCASSSTGASGNTIYFGEGSWLTVV.

The rearrangement uses TRBV29-1 and TRBJ1-4; TRBD1 matches 10 bases. The junction had 5 bases not matched to a gene; V was cut back by 7 bases and J by 6 bases. CDR3 length: 13 residues. Germline CDR1 reads SQVTM; CDR2 reads ANQGSEA. The CDR3 nucleotides read TGCAGCGCCACGACAGGGGGCGATGAAAAACTGTTTTTT. The encoded protein is CSATTGGDEKLFF.

The chain uses TRBV29-1 and TRBJ2-7; perhaps TRBD2 as D (5 bases). The CDR3 is 12 residues long. V lost 7 bases, J lost 3 bases, and 13 bases lay in between. Germline-derived CDR1 and CDR2 are SQVTM and ANQGSEA. This CDR3 is CSAGRERYEQYF. The CDR3 bases are TGCAGCGCCGGACGGGAACGCTACGAGCAGTACTTC.

The rearrangement uses TRBV5-1 and TRBJ2-5; 9 bases match TRBD2. The germline V gene has CDR1 SGHRS and CDR2 YFSETQ. This CDR3 region has 18 residues. V lost 1 base, J lost 1 base, and 11 bases stayed unmatched. The DNA for the CDR3 is TGCGCCAGCAGCTTGCTTCTTCGGCTAGCGGGGCCCCAAGAGACCCAGTACTTC. Translating it yields CASSLLLRLAGPQETQYF.

This clone has only a few counts. The chain has TRBV28 and TRBJ1-5, with D possibly TRBD1 on 5 matching bases. The germline CDR1 and CDR2 sequences are MDHEN and SYDVKM. The length of the CDR3 is 13 residues. V lost 3 bases to trimming and J lost 4 bases, with 7 bases between them. The CDR3 nucleotides are TGTGCCAGCAGTTTTGGGGGGAATCAGCCCCAGCATTTT. It is translated as CASSFGGNQPQHF.

This chain connects TRBV5-1 to TRBJ2-7; the match to TRBD1 covers 8 bases. Germline-derived CDR1 and CDR2 are SGHRS and YFSETQ. The CDR3 is 16 amino acids. With V trimmed by 0 bases and J by 5 bases, 10 bases remained unmatched. CDR3 amino acids: CASSLAPGRGLDEQYV. The CDR3, as DNA: TGCGCCAGCAGCTTGGCCCCGGGCAGGGGGCTGGACGAGCAGTACGTC.

This sequence joins TRBV28 and TRBJ1-2; 10 nucleotides agree with TRBD1. The CDR3 is made up of 15 amino acids. The V gene's germline CDR1 is MDHEN and CDR2 SYDVKM. V lost 3 bases, J lost 6 bases, and 7 bases stayed unmatched. In DNA, the CDR3 is TGTGCCAGCAGTTTCGGACAGGGGGATTGGGATGGCTACACCTTC. Translation: CASSFGQGDWDGYTF.

This clone came up a few times. J is TRBJ1-1 and V is TRBV5-1, with TRBD1 matching over 7 bases. The V gene's germline CDR1 is SGHRS and CDR2 YFSETQ. The CDR3 consists of 12 residues. V shed 0 bases and J 10 bases; nucleotides not matched to a gene: 3. The CDR3 is CASSLDPGGAFF. The CDR3 bases are TGCGCCAGCAGCTTGGATCCAGGGGGAGCTTTCTTT.

The V call is TRBV5-1, the J call TRBJ1-4; no definite D call. Germline V gene data show CDR1 as SGHRS and CDR2 as YFSETQ. The CDR3 spans 15 residues. V shed 4 bases and J shed 3 bases, with 13 bases lying between them. The CDR3 is CASSPLAEANEKLFF. CDR3 DNA sequence: TGCGCCAGCAGCCCCCTTGCAGAAGCTAATGAAAAACTGTTTTTT.

V is TRBV28 and J is TRBJ2-3; D remains ambiguous. The CDR3 covers 19 residues. Germline V gene sequence: CDR1 MDHEN, CDR2 SYDVKM. V lost 6 bases and J lost 0, with 25 bases in between. The CDR3 coding sequence is TGTGCCAGCAGCCCCCGGTTTATAGCTAACCCATCGAGCACAGATACGCAGTATTTT. The encoded protein is CASSPRFIANPSSTDTQYF.

CDR3 nucleotide sequence: TGCGCCAGCAGCCAGGGGACAGTCCCCGAAGAGACCCAGTACTTC. It yields the protein CASSQGTVPEETQYF. This chain connects TRBV4-1 to TRBJ2-5; 7 bases align to TRBD1. Germline CDR1 reads MGHRA; CDR2 reads YSYEKL. The length of the CDR3 is 15 residues. The V segment lost 3 bases and the J segment 3 bases; nucleotides outside the gene matches: 7.

CDR3 protein: CASRSSNGGLEQYF. In DNA form, the CDR3 reads TGTGCCAGCAGGAGTTCGAACGGGGGGCTCGAGCAGTACTTC. The chain recombines TRBV11-2 with TRBJ2-7; a weak D match, TRBD2 (7 bases). Trimming cost V 6 bases and J 6 bases, with 18 bases left between them. Per germline, CDR1 SGHAT and CDR2 FQNNGV. This CDR3 region has 14 residues.

This sequence joins TRBV28 and TRBJ1-2, with 8 bases aligning to TRBD1. The CDR3 is 14 amino acids. Germline CDR1 is MDHEN and CDR2 is SYDVKM. The V and J ends lost 7 bases and 4 bases, in that order; junction bases with no gene match: 8. CDR3 protein: CASTARGTGYGYTF. The CDR3 region has the DNA TGTGCCAGCACCGCACGGGGGACAGGCTATGGCTACACCTTC.

The gene calls are TRBV19 and TRBJ1-2; TRBD1 aligns across 7 bases. The CDR3 has 14 amino acids. CDR1 and CDR2 from the germline V gene are LNHDA and SQIVND (reference sequence). With 4 bases clipped from V and 0 bases from J, the junction kept 2 bases outside the gene matches. Written as DNA, the CDR3 is TGTGCCAGTAGTACCGGGACAGCTAACTATGGCTACACCTTC. Protein sequence: CASSTGTANYGYTF. The variable domain in full, completed from reference TRBV19 and TRBJ1-2, reads DGGITQSPKYLFRKEGQNVTLSCEQNLNHDAMYWYRQDPGQGLRLIYYSQIVNDFQKGDIAEGYSVSREKKESFPLTVTSAQKNPTAFYLCASSTGTANYGYTFGSGTRLTVV.

The chain uses TRBV28 and TRBJ1-4; 10 bases line up with TRBD1. The V segment lost 3 bases and the J segment 6 bases; nucleotides outside the gene matches: 4. The CDR3 length is 15 residues. Germline loops: CDR1 MDHEN, CDR2 SYDVKM. Here the CDR3 DNA reads TGTGCCAGCAGTTTGTTGGGGACAGGGGATGAAAAACTGTTTTTT. Translating gives CASSLLGTGDEKLFF.

The chain joins TRBV7-3 to TRBJ2-1, with TRBD2 as a possible D gene (6 bases). This CDR3 contains 13 residues. Trimming pared 3 bases from V and 8 bases from J, leaving 11 bases between. Germline CDR1 SGHTA, CDR2 FQGTGA. The CDR3 reads CASSLTSAYEQFF. The CDR3 DNA follows: TGTGCCAGCAGCTTGACTAGTGCATATGAGCAGTTCTTC.

V is TRBV29-1 and J is TRBJ2-3; 9 bases match TRBD1. CDR1 SQVTM and CDR2 ANQGSEA come from the germline V gene. With V trimmed by 5 bases and J by 1 base, 7 bases remained unmatched. The CDR3 contains 15 residues. CDR3 amino acids: CSVTTGGFGTDTQYF. CDR3 DNA sequence: TGCAGCGTTACTACAGGGGGCTTTGGCACAGATACGCAGTATTTT.